The 10 T cell receptor beta chains below all came from one sample that was sequenced in a study of blood T cell repertoires in COVID-19 (dated by TCRdb to 2018 to 2020). Library method: the immunoSEQ multiplex PCR assay. The table was pulled from immuneACCESS by TCRdb, which kept in-frame rearrangements only. Such tables lose some clones; where checked, under half of the loss comes from unresolved V genes, and the rest has no known cause. The sample table records around 230,000 clones; 81% of these occur just once. The ten biggest clones cover about 10% of the sample. Sequenced input: PBMCs or T cells enriched from blood (not recorded which). These TCRs come from a man between 40 and 49 years old who had recovered from COVID-19.

V usage is TRBV19 and J usage is TRBJ2-7; the match to TRBD1 covers 10 bases. The CDR3 extends over 14 amino acids. V lost 3 bases to trimming and J lost 5 bases; unmatched junction nucleotides: 4. Germline V CDR1 and CDR2: LNHDA, SQIVND (reference sequence). The CDR3 region has the DNA TGTGCCAGTAGTATGAGACAGGGGGCAGACGAGCAGTACTTC. It is translated as CASSMRQGADEQYF.

V usage is TRBV11-2 and J usage is TRBJ2-3; 7 bases align to TRBD1. Trimming took 8 bases from V and 3 from J; bases not matched to a gene: 11. The CDR3 contains 15 residues. In germline, CDR1 is SGHAT, CDR2 FQNNGV. As DNA, the CDR3 is TGTGCCAGCCCGTCGGAAGGGGGCGAGACAGATACGCAGTATTTT. Protein: CASPSEGGETDTQYF.

This clone was observed a few times. The J gene is TRBJ1-2, the V gene TRBV29-1; tentative D call: TRBD1 (5 bases). Germline-derived CDR1 and CDR2 are SQVTM and ANQGSEA. This CDR3 is 12 amino acids long. V gave up 6 bases and J gave up 4 bases, with 12 bases separating them. The DNA of the CDR3 is TGCAGCGTGCTGACAGACACCTATGGCTACACCTTC. Protein: CSVLTDTYGYTF.

Only a few counts were recorded for this clone. CDR3 nucleotides: TGTGCCAGCAGTGACCCCCTCACGGGGTCGGAAGAGACCCAGTACTTC. It is translated as CASSDPLTGSEETQYF. The V and J genes are TRBV25-1 and TRBJ2-5, with a weak D call TRBD2 (5 bases). The CDR3 totals 16 residues. Trimming removed 3 bases at V and 3 bases at J, with 17 bases between. CDR1 and CDR2 (germline): MGHDK, SYGVNS.

The chain joins TRBV4-1 to TRBJ2-1, with unresolved D. The CDR3 consists of 16 residues. V lost 2 bases to trimming and J lost 10 bases, with 21 bases between them. CDR1 is MGHRA, CDR2 YSYEKL, per germline. CDR3 nucleotides: TGCGCCAGCAGCCAAACGGCGGCCTTACGTGGCAACGAGCAGTTCTTC. This gives the protein CASSQTAALRGNEQFF.

The chain links TRBV7-8 to TRBJ1-5, with D possibly TRBD1 on 6 matching bases. The V end was cut by 3 bases, the J end by 0 bases, with 18 bases between. The CDR3 sequence is 18 residues long. From germline, CDR1 is SGHVS and CDR2 FQNEAQ. The CDR3 reads CASSLSGEGGLSNQPQHF. CDR3 coding DNA: TGTGCCAGCAGCTTGTCAGGGGAGGGTGGTCTTAGCAATCAGCCCCAGCATTTT.

This clone has a single count. The chain employs TRBV7-9 and TRBJ1-2; D not resolved. The CDR3 contains 14 residues. The V and J ends lost 1 base and 1 base respectively, with 7 bases between them. CDR1 is SEHNR, CDR2 FQNEAQ, per germline (reference sequence). Here the CDR3 reads CASSLGGNNYGYTF. The CDR3 DNA reads as TGTGCCAGCAGCTTAGGCGGTAATAACTATGGCTACACCTTC.

The chain is built from TRBV30 and TRBJ1-2, with 11 bases matching TRBD1. Germline CDR1 and CDR2: GTSNPN and SVGIG (reference sequence). V dropped 1 base and J dropped 8; count of bases not matched to a gene: 6. The CDR3 length is 14 residues. CDR3 in amino acids: CAWSGGQGAPGYTF. The CDR3 DNA is TGTGCCTGGAGTGGAGGACAGGGGGCGCCCGGCTACACCTTC.

This sequence joins TRBV19 and TRBJ1-2; weak D call: TRBD1 (6 bases). The CDR3 sequence is 15 residues long. V gave up 6 bases and J gave up 1 base, with 15 bases separating them. Germline values: CDR1 LNHDA, CDR2 SQIVND (reference sequence). The CDR3 coding sequence is TGTGCCAGTAGGGAACCGGGGGGGCATAACTATGGCTACACCTTC. Its protein product is CASREPGGHNYGYTF.

V gene TRBV9 combines with J gene TRBJ2-3; 8 bases map to TRBD2. J lost 4 bases, V lost 3 bases, and 10 bases had no gene match. The germline V gene has CDR1 SGDLS and CDR2 YYNGEE. This CDR3 comprises 16 residues. CDR3 sequence reads: CASSGKGGGRPDTQYF. The CDR3 DNA reads as TGTGCCAGCAGCGGGAAGGGCGGGGGGAGACCAGATACGCAGTATTTT.